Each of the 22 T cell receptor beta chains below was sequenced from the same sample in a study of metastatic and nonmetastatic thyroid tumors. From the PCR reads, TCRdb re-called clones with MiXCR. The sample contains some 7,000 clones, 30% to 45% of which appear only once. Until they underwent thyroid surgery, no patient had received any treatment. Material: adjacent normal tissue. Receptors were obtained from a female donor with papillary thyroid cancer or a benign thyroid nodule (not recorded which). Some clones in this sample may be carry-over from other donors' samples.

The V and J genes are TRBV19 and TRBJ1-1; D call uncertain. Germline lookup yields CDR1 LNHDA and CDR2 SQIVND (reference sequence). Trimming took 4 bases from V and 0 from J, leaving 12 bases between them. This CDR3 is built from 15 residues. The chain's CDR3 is CASSTRKVLNTEAFF. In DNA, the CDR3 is TGTGCCAGTAGTACCCGTAAGGTATTGAACACTGAAGCTTTCTTT. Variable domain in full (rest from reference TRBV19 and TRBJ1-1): DGGITQSPKYLFRKEGQNVTLSCEQNLNHDAMYWYRQDPGQGLRLIYYSQIVNDFQKGDIAEGYSVSREKKESFPLTVTSAQKNPTAFYLCASSTRKVLNTEAFFGQGTRLTVV.

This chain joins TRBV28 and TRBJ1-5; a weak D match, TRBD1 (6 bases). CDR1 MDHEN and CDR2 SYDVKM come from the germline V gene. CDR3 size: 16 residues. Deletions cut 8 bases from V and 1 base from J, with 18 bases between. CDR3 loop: CASLVQGLGSNQPQHF. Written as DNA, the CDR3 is TGTGCCAGCCTCGTCCAGGGGCTGGGGAGCAATCAGCCCCAGCATTTT.

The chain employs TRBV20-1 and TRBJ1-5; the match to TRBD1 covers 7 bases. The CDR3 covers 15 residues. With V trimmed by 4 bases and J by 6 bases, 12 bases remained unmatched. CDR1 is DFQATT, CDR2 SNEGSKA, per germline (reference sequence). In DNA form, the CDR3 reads TGCAGTGCTATAGGACAGGAAGGTCGGAGTCAGCCCCAGCATTTT. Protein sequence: CSAIGQEGRSQPQHF.

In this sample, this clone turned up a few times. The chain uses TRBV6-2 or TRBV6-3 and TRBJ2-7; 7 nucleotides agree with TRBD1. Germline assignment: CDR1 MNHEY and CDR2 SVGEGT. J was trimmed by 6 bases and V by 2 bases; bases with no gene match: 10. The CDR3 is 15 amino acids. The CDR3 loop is CASSYVLGGPGEQYF. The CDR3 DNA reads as TGTGCCAGCAGTTACGTTCTAGGGGGCCCCGGCGAGCAGTACTTC.

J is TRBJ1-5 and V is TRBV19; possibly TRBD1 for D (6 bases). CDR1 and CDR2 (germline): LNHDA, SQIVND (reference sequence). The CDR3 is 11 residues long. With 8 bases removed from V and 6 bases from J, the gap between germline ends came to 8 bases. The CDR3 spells CASPRGQPQHF. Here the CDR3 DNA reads TGTGCCAGTCCCAGGGGTCAGCCCCAGCATTTT.

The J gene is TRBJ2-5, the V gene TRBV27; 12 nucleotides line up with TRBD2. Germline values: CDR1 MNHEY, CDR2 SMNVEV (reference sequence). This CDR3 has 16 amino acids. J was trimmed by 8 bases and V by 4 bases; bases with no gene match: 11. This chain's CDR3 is CASSSETSGSFSTQYF. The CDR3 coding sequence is TGTGCCAGCAGTTCCGAGACTAGCGGGAGTTTTAGCACCCAGTACTTC.

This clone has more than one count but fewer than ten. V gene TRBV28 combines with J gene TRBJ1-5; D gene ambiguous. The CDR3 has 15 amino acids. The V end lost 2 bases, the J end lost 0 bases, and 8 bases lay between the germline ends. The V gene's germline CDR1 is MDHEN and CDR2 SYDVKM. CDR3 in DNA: TGTGCCAGCAGTTTACCCCTGATTAGCAATCAGCCCCAGCATTTT. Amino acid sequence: CASSLPLISNQPQHF.

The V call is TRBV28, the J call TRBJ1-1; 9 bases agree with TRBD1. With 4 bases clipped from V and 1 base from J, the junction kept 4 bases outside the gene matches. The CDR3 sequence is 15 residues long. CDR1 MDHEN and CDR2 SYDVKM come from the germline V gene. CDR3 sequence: CASSSAQGANTEAFF. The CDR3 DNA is TGTGCCAGCAGTTCGGCACAGGGGGCGAACACTGAAGCTTTCTTT.

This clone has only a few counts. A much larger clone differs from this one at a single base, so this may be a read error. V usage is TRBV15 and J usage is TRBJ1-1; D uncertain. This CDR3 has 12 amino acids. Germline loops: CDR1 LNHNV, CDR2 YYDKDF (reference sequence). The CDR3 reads CATNSPPNEVFF. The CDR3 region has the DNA TGTGCCACCAACAGCCCCCCCAATGAAGTTTTCTTT. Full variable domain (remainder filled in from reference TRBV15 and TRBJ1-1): DAMVIQNPRYQVTQFGKPVTLSCSQTLNHNVMYWYQQKSSQAPKLLFHYYDKDFNNEADTPDNFQSRRPNTSFCFLDIRSPGLGDTAMYLCATNSPPNEVFFGQGTRLTVV.

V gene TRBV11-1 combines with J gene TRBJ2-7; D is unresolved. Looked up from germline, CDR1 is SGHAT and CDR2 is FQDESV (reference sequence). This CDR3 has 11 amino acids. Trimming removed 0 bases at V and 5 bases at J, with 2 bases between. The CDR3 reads CASSLAHEQYF. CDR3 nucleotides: TGTGCCAGCAGCTTAGCCCACGAGCAGTACTTC.

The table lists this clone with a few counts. The CDR3 DNA is TGTGCCAGTAGTCCCCGGGACAGGGACTATGGCTACACCTTC. Encoded protein: CASSPRDRDYGYTF. This sequence joins TRBV19 and TRBJ1-2, with 9 bases that match TRBD1. The CDR3 contains 14 residues. Germline assignment: CDR1 LNHDA and CDR2 SQIVND (reference sequence). J was trimmed by 3 bases and V by 5 bases; bases with no gene match: 4.

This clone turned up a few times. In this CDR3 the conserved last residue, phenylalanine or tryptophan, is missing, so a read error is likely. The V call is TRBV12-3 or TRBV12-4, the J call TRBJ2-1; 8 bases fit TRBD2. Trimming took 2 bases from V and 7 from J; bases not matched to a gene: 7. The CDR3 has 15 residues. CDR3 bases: TGTGCCAGCAGTTTAACACTAGCGGAAAATAATGAGCAGTTCTCC. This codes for CASSLTLAENNEQFS.

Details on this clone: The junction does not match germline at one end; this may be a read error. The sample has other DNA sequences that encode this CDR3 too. The CDR3 nucleotides read TGTGCCAGTAGCTCCTACGAGCAGTACTTC. It yields the protein CASSSYEQYF. The gene calls are TRBV7-2 and TRBJ2-7, with no clear D. This CDR3 spans 10 amino acids. CDR1 SGHTA and CDR2 FQGNSA come from the germline V gene.

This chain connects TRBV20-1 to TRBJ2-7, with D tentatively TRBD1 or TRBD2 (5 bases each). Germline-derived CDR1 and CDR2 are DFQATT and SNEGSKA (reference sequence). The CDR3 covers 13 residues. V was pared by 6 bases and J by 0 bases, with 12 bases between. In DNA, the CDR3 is TGCAGTGCCCGGGACCCCCACTCCTACGAGCAGTACTTC. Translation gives CSARDPHSYEQYF.

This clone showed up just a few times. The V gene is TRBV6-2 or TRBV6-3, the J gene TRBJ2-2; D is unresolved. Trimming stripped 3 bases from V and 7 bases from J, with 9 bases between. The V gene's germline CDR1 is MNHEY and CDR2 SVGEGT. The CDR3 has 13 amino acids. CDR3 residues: CASSYMGFGELFF. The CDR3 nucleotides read TGTGCCAGCAGTTATATGGGATTCGGGGAGCTGTTTTTT.

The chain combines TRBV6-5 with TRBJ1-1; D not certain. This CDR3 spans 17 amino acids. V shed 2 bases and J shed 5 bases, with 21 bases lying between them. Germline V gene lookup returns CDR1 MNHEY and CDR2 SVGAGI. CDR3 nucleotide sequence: TGTGCCAGCAGTTACCCCACCGACCGGGTGGGCGAAACTGAAGCTTTCTTT. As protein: CASSYPTDRVGETEAFF.

The CDR3 region has the DNA TGTGCCAGCAGCCAGGGGTCCGGCTACAATGAGCAGTTCTTC. Translating gives CASSQGSGYNEQFF. The V and J genes are TRBV7-2 and TRBJ2-1, with D possibly TRBD1 on 6 matching bases. The length of the CDR3 is 14 residues. Germline V lookup: CDR1 SGHTA, CDR2 FQGNSA. V lost 5 bases to trimming and J lost 3 bases, with 11 bases between them.

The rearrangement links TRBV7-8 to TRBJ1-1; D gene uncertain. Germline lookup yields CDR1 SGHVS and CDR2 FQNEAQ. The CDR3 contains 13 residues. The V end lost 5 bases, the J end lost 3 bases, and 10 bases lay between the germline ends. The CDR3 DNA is TGTGCCAGCAGCCTTACCCGGGACACTGAAGCTTTCTTT. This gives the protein CASSLTRDTEAFF.

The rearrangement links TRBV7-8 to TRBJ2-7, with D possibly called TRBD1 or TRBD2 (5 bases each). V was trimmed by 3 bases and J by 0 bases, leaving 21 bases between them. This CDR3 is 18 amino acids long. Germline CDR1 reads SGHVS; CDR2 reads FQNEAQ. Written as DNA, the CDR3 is TGTGCCAGCAGCTTCCGGGACCCCCGGGAACCCCGCTCCTACGAGCAGTACTTC. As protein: CASSFRDPREPRSYEQYF.

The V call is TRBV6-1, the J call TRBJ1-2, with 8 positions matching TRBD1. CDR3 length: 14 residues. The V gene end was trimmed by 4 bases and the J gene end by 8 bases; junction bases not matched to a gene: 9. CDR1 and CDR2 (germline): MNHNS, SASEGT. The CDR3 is CASSAYGTGGGYTF. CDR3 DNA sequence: TGTGCCAGCAGTGCCTACGGTACAGGGGGAGGCTACACCTTC.

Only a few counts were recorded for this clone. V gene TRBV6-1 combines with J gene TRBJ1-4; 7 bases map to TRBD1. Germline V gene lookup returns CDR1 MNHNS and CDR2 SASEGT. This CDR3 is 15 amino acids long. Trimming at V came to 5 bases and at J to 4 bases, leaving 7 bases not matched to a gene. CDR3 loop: CASSFPRGINEKLFF. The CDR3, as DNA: TGTGCCAGCAGTTTCCCCAGGGGGATTAATGAAAAACTGTTTTTT.

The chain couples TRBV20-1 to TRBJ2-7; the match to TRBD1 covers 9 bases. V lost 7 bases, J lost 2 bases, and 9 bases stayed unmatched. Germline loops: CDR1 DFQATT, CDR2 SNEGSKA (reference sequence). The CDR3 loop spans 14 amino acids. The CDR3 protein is CSGSPGQGPYEQYF. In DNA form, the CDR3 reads TGCAGTGGGTCGCCGGGACAGGGTCCCTACGAGCAGTACTTC.